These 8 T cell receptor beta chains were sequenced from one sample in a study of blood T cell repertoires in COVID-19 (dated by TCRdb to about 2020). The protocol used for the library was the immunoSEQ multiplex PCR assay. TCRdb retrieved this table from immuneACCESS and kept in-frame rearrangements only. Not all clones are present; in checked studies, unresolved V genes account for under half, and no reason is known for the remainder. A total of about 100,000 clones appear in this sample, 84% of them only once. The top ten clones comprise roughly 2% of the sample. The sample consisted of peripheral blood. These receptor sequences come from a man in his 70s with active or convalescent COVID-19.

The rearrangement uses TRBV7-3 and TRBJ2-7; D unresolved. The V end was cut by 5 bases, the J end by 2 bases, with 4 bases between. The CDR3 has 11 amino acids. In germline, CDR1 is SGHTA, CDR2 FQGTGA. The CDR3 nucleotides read TGTGCCAGCAGCCCTGCCTACGAGCAGTACTTC. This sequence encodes CASSPAYEQYF.

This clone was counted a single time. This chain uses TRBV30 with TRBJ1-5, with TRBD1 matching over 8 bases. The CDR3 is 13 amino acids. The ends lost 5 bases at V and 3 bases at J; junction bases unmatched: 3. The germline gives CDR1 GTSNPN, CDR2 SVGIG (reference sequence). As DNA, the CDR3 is TGTGCCTGGGGGGACAGGTACAATCAGCCCCAGCATTTT. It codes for CAWGDRYNQPQHF.

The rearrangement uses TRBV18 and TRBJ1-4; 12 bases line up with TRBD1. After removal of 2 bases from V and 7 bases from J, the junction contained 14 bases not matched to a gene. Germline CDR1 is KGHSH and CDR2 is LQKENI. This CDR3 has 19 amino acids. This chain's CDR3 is CASSPSLAPSGQGAEKLFF. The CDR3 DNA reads TGTGCCAGCTCACCATCCTTAGCACCCTCGGGACAGGGGGCTGAAAAACTGTTTTTT.

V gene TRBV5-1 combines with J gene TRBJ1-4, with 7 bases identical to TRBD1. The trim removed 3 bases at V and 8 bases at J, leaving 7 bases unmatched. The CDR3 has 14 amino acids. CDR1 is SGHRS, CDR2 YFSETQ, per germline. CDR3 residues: CASSSGQSGEKLFF. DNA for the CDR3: TGCGCCAGCAGCTCGGGACAGTCGGGGGAAAAACTGTTTTTT.

CDR3 nucleotide sequence: TGTGCCAGCAGTTCATTGGACAGGGTTGGCGGTAGGAGCAATCAGCCCCAGCATTTT. It translates to CASSSLDRVGGRSNQPQHF. The chain employs TRBV27 and TRBJ1-5; 8 positions match TRBD1. Germline CDR1 is MNHEY and CDR2 is SMNVEV (reference sequence). With 4 bases clipped from V and 1 base from J, the junction kept 15 bases outside the gene matches. The CDR3 extends over 19 amino acids.

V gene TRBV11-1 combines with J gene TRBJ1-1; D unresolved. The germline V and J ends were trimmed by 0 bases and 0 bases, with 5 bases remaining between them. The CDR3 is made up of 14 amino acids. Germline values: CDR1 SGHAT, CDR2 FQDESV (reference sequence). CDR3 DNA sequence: TGTGCCAGCAGCTTAGCAGAGATGAACACTGAAGCTTTCTTT. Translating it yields CASSLAEMNTEAFF.

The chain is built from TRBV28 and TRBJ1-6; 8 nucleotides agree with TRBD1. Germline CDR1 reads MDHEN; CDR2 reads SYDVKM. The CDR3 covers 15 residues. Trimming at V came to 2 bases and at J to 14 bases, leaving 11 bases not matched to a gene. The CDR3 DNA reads TGTGCCAGCAGTTTAACTACAGGGGGTTCATTTTCCCTCCACTTT. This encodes CASSLTTGGSFSLHF.

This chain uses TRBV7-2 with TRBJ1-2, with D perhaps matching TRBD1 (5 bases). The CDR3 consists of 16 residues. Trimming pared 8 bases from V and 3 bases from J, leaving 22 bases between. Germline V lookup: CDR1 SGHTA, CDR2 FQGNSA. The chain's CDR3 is CASSLHQEGWDYGYTF. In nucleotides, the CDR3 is TGTGCCAGCTCATTACACCAGGAGGGGTGGGACTATGGCTACACCTTC. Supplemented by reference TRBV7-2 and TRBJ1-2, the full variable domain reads GAGVSQSPSNKVTEKGKDVELRCDPISGHTALYWYRQSLGQGLEFLIYFQGNSAPDKSGLPSDRFSAERTGGSVSTLTIQRTQQEDSAVYLCASSLHQEGWDYGYTFGSGTRLTVV.